A single sample gave rise to the 29 T cell receptor beta chains below, sequenced in a study of cytomegalovirus exposure and HLA in healthy donors (dated by TCRdb to the late 2010s). Libraries came from the immunoSEQ multiplex PCR assay. A mixture of 60 forward primers for TCR Vbeta segments and 13 reverse primers for TCR Jbeta segments was used in the multiplex PCR. TCRdb took this table from immuneACCESS and kept in-frame rearrangements with V and J called. Such tables lack part of the clones; where checked against another copy, unresolved V genes explain under half of the gap, and the rest is unexplained. The sample has 150,000 to 250,000 clones on record, around four fifths of them singletons. Together, the top ten hold around 6.3% of the sample. The material sequenced was PBMCs. The receptors shown here come from a woman aged 50 to 60 in good health and CMV-seropositive.

The chain combines TRBV19 with TRBJ2-7, with a possible D match to TRBD1 (8 bases). Germline CDR1 reads LNHDA; CDR2 reads SQIVND (reference sequence). With 4 bases removed from V and 6 bases from J, the gap between germline ends came to 13 bases. The CDR3 is 13 residues long. CDR3 loop: CASSTDREGEQYF. The CDR3 nucleotides read TGTGCCAGTAGTACGGACAGGGAGGGCGAGCAGTACTTC.

This clone showed up just once. V gene TRBV27 combines with J gene TRBJ1-6; TRBD1 might be the D (6 bases). Trimming removed 9 bases from V and 6 bases from J, with 9 bases in between. Germline CDR1 is MNHEY and CDR2 is SMNVEV (reference sequence). The CDR3 extends over 12 amino acids. The CDR3 DNA reads TGTGCCAGGCCCAGGGGTAATTCACCCCTCCACTTT. This codes for CARPRGNSPLHF.

V is TRBV7-9 and J is TRBJ1-5; 12 bases align to TRBD1. Looked up from germline, CDR1 is SEHNR and CDR2 is FQNEAQ (reference sequence). V shed 1 base and J 7 bases; nucleotides not matched to a gene: 8. The CDR3 has 17 amino acids. The DNA of the CDR3 is TGTGCCAGCAGCTTAGAGGGACAGGGGGCGGATGGCCAGCCCCAGCATTTT. Its protein is CASSLEGQGADGQPQHF.

The CDR3 DNA follows: TGTGCCAGCAGCTTATCCGATGAGCAGTACTTC. Amino acid sequence: CASSLSDEQYF. The J gene is TRBJ2-5, the V gene TRBV5-6; D not resolved. Germline V CDR1 and CDR2: SGHDT, YYEEEE. The CDR3 loop spans 11 amino acids. Trimming stripped 2 bases from V and 11 bases from J, with 10 bases between. Full variable domain (outside the CDR3, taken from reference TRBV5-6 and TRBJ2-5): DAGVTQSPTHLIKTRGQQVTLRCSPKSGHDTVSWYQQALGQGPQFIFQYYEEEERQRGNFPDRFSGHQFPNYSSELNVNALLLGDSALYLCASSLSDEQYFGPGTRLLVL.

The count of this clone is one. V is TRBV6-5 and J is TRBJ2-1; possibly TRBD2 for D (5 bases). The germline V and J ends were trimmed by 5 bases and 5 bases, with 13 bases remaining between them. This CDR3 has 14 amino acids. Germline lookup yields CDR1 MNHEY and CDR2 SVGAGI. The CDR3: CASSKDFRNNEQFF. The CDR3 DNA follows: TGTGCCAGCAGTAAGGACTTTCGTAACAATGAGCAGTTCTTC.

The V call is TRBV4-3, the J call TRBJ2-7; D perhaps matches TRBD1 (5 bases). Germline V gene lookup returns CDR1 LGHNA and CDR2 YSLEER. Trimming shortened V by 0 bases and J by 2 bases, and 8 bases separated the two germline ends. The length of the CDR3 is 14 residues. DNA of the CDR3: TGCGCCAGCAGCCAAGAAAGACAGCCCTACGAGCAGTACTTC. It translates to CASSQERQPYEQYF.

This chain links TRBV5-4 with TRBJ2-1; TRBD2 matches 11 bases. Germline V gene data show CDR1 as SGHNT and CDR2 as YYREEE (reference sequence). The CDR3 is made up of 17 amino acids. The junction had 4 bases not matched to a gene; V was cut back by 0 bases and J by 2 bases. In DNA, the CDR3 is TGTGCCAGCAGCTTGGGGGTTAGCGGGGGGGCCTACAATGAGCAGTTCTTC. Its translation is CASSLGVSGGAYNEQFF.

The CDR3 bases are TGTGCCATCAGTGTTGGACAGGGGGAGAACACTGAAGCTTTCTTT. Translation gives CAISVGQGENTEAFF. The chain has TRBV10-3 and TRBJ1-1; 10 positions agree with TRBD1. V dropped 4 bases and J dropped 1; count of bases not matched to a gene: 3. The CDR3 runs to 15 residues. CDR1 and CDR2 (germline): ENHRY, SYGVKD.

In its sample, this clone was seen once. The gene calls are TRBV11-2 and TRBJ1-4; D might be TRBD1 (6 bases). Trimming stripped 3 bases from V and 3 bases from J, with 11 bases between. Germline V gene lookup returns CDR1 SGHAT and CDR2 FQNNGV. This CDR3 is built from 15 residues. The CDR3 sequence is CASSLEGGSNEKLFF. In DNA form, the CDR3 reads TGTGCCAGCAGCTTGGAGGGGGGGTCTAATGAAAAACTGTTTTTT.

CDR3 protein: CASSSLGGPGNTIYF. In DNA, the CDR3 is TGTGCCAGCAGCTCCCTAGGGGGCCCTGGAAACACCATATATTTT. The V and J genes are TRBV9 and TRBJ1-3, with 7 bases matching TRBD1. Germline CDR1 reads SGDLS; CDR2 reads YYNGEE. The J segment lost 2 bases and the V segment lost 4 bases, leaving 6 bases of the junction unmatched. This CDR3 is built from 15 residues.

In this sample, this clone turned up once. Its ends do not fully match the called genes, so a read error is possible. The CDR3 coding sequence is TGTTCCAGCACCCGAACGTTGGGAGGGGGCAAAAACATTCAGTACTTC. It codes for CSSTRTLGGGKNIQYF. The gene calls are TRBV7-9 and TRBJ2-4, with D tentatively TRBD2 (7 bases). Germline assignment: CDR1 SEHNR and CDR2 FQNEAQ (reference sequence). The CDR3 consists of 16 residues.

The chain combines TRBV28 with TRBJ1-2; 8 nucleotides agree with TRBD1. Germline trimming cut 5 bases from V and 8 bases from J; bases unmatched to any gene: 7. Germline values: CDR1 MDHEN, CDR2 SYDVKM. The CDR3 covers 13 residues. CDR3 residues: CASSPQGARGYTF. DNA of the CDR3: TGTGCCAGCAGTCCCCAGGGGGCGCGGGGCTACACCTTC.

V gene TRBV2 combines with J gene TRBJ2-3; TRBD1 matches at 7 bases. With 0 bases clipped from V and 2 bases from J, the junction kept 5 bases outside the gene matches. Germline loops: CDR1 SNHLY, CDR2 FYNNEI. CDR3 length: 16 residues. CDR3 region: CASSEATGIITDTQYF. DNA for the CDR3: TGTGCCAGCAGTGAAGCGACAGGGATTATCACAGATACGCAGTATTTT.

The CDR3 spells CASSYLGLNNSPLHF. The CDR3 region has the DNA TGTGCCAGCAGTTATCTGGGCCTTAATAATTCACCCCTCCACTTT. The V and J genes are TRBV6-6 and TRBJ1-6; D is unresolved. The CDR3 is 15 residues long. Germline CDR1 and CDR2: MNHNY and SVGAGI (reference sequence). V lost 3 bases and J 5 bases, leaving 11 bases between the germline ends.

The V call is TRBV28, the J call TRBJ1-1, with D possibly TRBD1 on 5 matching bases. The V gene's germline CDR1 is MDHEN and CDR2 SYDVKM. The CDR3 totals 14 residues. V lost 5 bases and J 10 bases, leaving 20 bases between the germline ends. As DNA, the CDR3 is TGTGCCAGCAGTCTCAGTGGGGGAGGTAGACGAGCTTTCTTT. Translating gives CASSLSGGGRRAFF.

This clone showed up just once. V is TRBV28 and J is TRBJ2-2; D is perhaps TRBD2 (6 bases). Germline CDR1 and CDR2: MDHEN and SYDVKM. V was cut by 7 bases and J by 6 bases, with 9 bases left in between. The CDR3 is made up of 12 amino acids. Written as DNA, the CDR3 is TGTGCCAGCAAATGGGGGGCCGGGGAGCTGTTTTTT. Encoded protein: CASKWGAGELFF.

The chain's CDR3 is CASMGTSRTEAFF. The CDR3 coding sequence is TGTGCCAGTATGGGGACATCTAGGACTGAAGCTTTCTTT. This sequence joins TRBV19 and TRBJ1-1; D is perhaps TRBD1 (6 bases). The CDR3 runs to 13 residues. V lost 7 bases to trimming and J lost 5 bases, with 14 bases between them. CDR1 and CDR2 from the germline V gene are LNHDA and SQIVND (reference sequence).

The chain combines TRBV7-2 with TRBJ2-7; 7 nucleotides agree with TRBD1. Trimming took 4 bases from V and 1 from J; bases not matched to a gene: 1. The germline V gene has CDR1 SGHTA and CDR2 FQGNSA. The CDR3 is made up of 13 amino acids. The CDR3 loop reads CASSSTGSYEQYF. The CDR3, as DNA: TGTGCCAGCAGCTCGACAGGGTCCTACGAGCAGTACTTC.

The chain couples TRBV14 to TRBJ2-1; 7 nucleotides agree with TRBD2. Trimming removed 4 bases from V and 2 bases from J; junction bases left unmatched: 14. This CDR3 spans 18 amino acids. In germline, CDR1 is SGHDN, CDR2 FVKESK. The CDR3 sequence is CASSPFSGGGVAYNEQFF. The CDR3 DNA reads TGTGCCAGCAGCCCATTCTCTGGCGGGGGTGTCGCCTACAATGAGCAGTTCTTC.

The chain joins TRBV10-2 to TRBJ2-7; 9 nucleotides match TRBD1. The CDR3 is 16 residues long. V trimming: 4 bases; J trimming: 5 bases; junction bases outside the gene matches: 12. CDR1 is WSHSY and CDR2 is SAAADI in the germline V gene. DNA of the CDR3: TGCGCCAGCAGTGCCCATCGGACAGGGGTTCGGGACGAGCAGTACTTC. Translation: CASSAHRTGVRDEQYF.

The J gene is TRBJ2-1, the V gene TRBV7-8; 7 bases fit TRBD1. CDR1 is SGHVS, CDR2 FQNEAQ, per germline. J lost 0 bases, V lost 8 bases, and 7 bases had no gene match. The CDR3 is 15 amino acids. The CDR3 nucleotides are TGTGCCAGCGCACCGGGACAGCTCTCCTACAATGAGCAGTTCTTC. Amino acids: CASAPGQLSYNEQFF.

CDR3 bases: TGCGCCAGCAGCCAAGATTGGGGAGGGGTGAACACTGAAGCTTTCTTT. Amino acids: CASSQDWGGVNTEAFF. The V call is TRBV4-3, the J call TRBJ1-1; possible D gene TRBD1, 5 bases. CDR3 length: 16 residues. V dropped 0 bases and J dropped 0 bases, with 11 bases sitting between them. Germline V gene data show CDR1 as LGHNA and CDR2 as YSLEER.

The chain combines TRBV19 with TRBJ1-6; D remains unclear. V lost 3 bases and J 0 bases, leaving 6 bases between the germline ends. Germline V lookup: CDR1 LNHDA, CDR2 SQIVND (reference sequence). The CDR3 runs 15 residues. CDR3 loop: CASSIESSYNSPLHF. The CDR3 region has the DNA TGTGCCAGTAGTATTGAGAGCTCCTATAATTCACCCCTCCACTTT.

This clone appeared a single time. The chain recombines TRBV29-1 with TRBJ1-5; D might be TRBD1 (6 bases). The germline CDR1 and CDR2 sequences are SQVTM and ANQGSEA. The CDR3 has 14 residues. Trimming removed 6 bases at V and 1 base at J, with 13 bases between. The CDR3, as DNA: TGCAGCGTCTCCTCAGGGGACAGCAATCAGCCCCAGCATTTT. It codes for CSVSSGDSNQPQHF.

The chain combines TRBV18 with TRBJ2-2; D call uncertain. The CDR3 length is 16 residues. CDR1 and CDR2 (germline): KGHSH, LQKENI. V was shortened by 0 bases and J by 0 bases, with 8 bases between the two germline ends. CDR3 sequence: CASSPPSGPNTGELFF. The CDR3, as DNA: TGTGCCAGCTCACCACCGTCTGGGCCGAACACCGGGGAGCTGTTTTTT.

This clone has only one observation. The CDR3 nucleotides are TGTGCCAGCTCCCGGGAAGCGGGGTGGAACACCGGGGAGCTGTTTTTT. It translates to CASSREAGWNTGELFF. The chain joins TRBV2 to TRBJ2-2; 7 bases match TRBD2. J gave up 1 base and V 8 bases, and 10 bases lay outside the gene matches. Germline CDR1 is SNHLY and CDR2 is FYNNEI. This CDR3 is 16 amino acids long.

This rearrangement joins TRBV14 to TRBJ2-1, with a possible D match to TRBD1 (6 bases). V was pared by 1 base and J by 9 bases, with 7 bases between. Germline CDR1 SGHDN, CDR2 FVKESK. The CDR3 runs to 12 residues. CDR3 loop: CASSQGQVEQFF. CDR3 nucleotide sequence: TGTGCCAGCAGCCAAGGACAGGTTGAGCAGTTCTTC.

The chain carries TRBV7-8 and TRBJ2-1; 11 nucleotides agree with TRBD2. CDR3 length: 18 amino acids. The V segment lost 0 bases and the J segment 3 bases; nucleotides outside the gene matches: 7. The germline CDR1 and CDR2 sequences are SGHVS and FQNEAQ. The CDR3, as DNA: TGTGCCAGCAGCTTAGCCCTCTCCGGGACTAGCGGCTACAATGAGCAGTTCTTC. Protein: CASSLALSGTSGYNEQFF.

The V gene is TRBV7-2, the J gene TRBJ2-7; 10 bases map to TRBD2. The CDR3 length is 15 residues. Losses at the gene ends were 1 base for V and 3 bases for J; bases not matched to a gene: 3. The germline gives CDR1 SGHTA, CDR2 FQGNSA. In nucleotides, the CDR3 is TGTGCCAGCAGCTTAGACCCTAGCGGGGGCTACGAGCAGTACTTC. Translated, it gives CASSLDPSGGYEQYF.